Listed here is a single TCR beta chain. Its antigen is unknown. Each donor's status was that of a healthy bone marrow donor. The junction had 11 bases not matched to a gene; V was cut back by 4 bases and J by 5 bases. The V gene's germline CDR1 is KGHSH and CDR2 LQKENI. CDR3 length equals 15 residues. The sample comes from a study of cytomegalovirus exposure and HLA in healthy donors. Across the whole study: Falling in the Caucasian-associated ancestry cluster were 81% of under 500 genotyped donors.

Use of 60 Vbeta and 13 Jbeta primers characterized the PCR. Produced via immunoSEQ multiplex PCR; TCRdb's table is partial and in-frame only. The sample records around 140,000 clones, roughly 79% being singletons. Study-wide points: Available immune exposure information was restricted to CMV serostatus only.

The receptor comes from a woman aged 18-35 years in good health and CMV-seronegative. This sequence joins TRBV18 and TRBJ2-7, with 7 bases lining up with TRBD2. Sequencing used PBMCs. The CDR3 DNA reads as TGTGCCAGCTCACGCGGCGGCGGGAGTAGAAACGAGCAGTACTTC. Translation gives CASSRGGGSRNEQYF.